One sample yielded the 4 T cell receptor beta chains listed below, sequenced in a study of cytomegalovirus exposure and HLA in healthy donors. TCRdb keeps only in-frame clones here, not all; method: immunoSEQ multiplex PCR. The data hold 200,000 to 250,000 clones, with approximately 88% observed a single time. The source material was PBMCs. The source of these receptors is a woman between 25 and 40 years old in good health and CMV-seropositive.

V is TRBV5-1 and J is TRBJ2-3; 9 nucleotides line up with TRBD1. CDR3 length equals 14 residues. Per the germline V gene, CDR1 is SGHRS and CDR2 is YFSETQ. V gave up 3 bases and J gave up 1 base; unmatched junction bases: 0. The CDR3 DNA is TGCGCCAGCAGCTGGGACAGGGGCACAGATACGCAGTATTTT. Its protein product is CASSWDRGTDTQYF.

The chain is built from TRBV30 and TRBJ1-2, with 9 bases aligning to TRBD1. The CDR3 covers 15 residues. Germline assignment: CDR1 GTSNPN and CDR2 SVGIG (reference sequence). The ends lost 5 bases at V and 8 bases at J; junction bases unmatched: 15. CDR3 protein: CAWEQGAQEEGGYTF. In DNA form, the CDR3 reads TGTGCCTGGGAACAGGGGGCACAGGAGGAGGGGGGCTACACCTTC.

This chain uses TRBV29-1 with TRBJ2-1, with D uncertain. The CDR3 contains 13 residues. Trimming shortened V by 7 bases and J by 0 bases, and 10 bases separated the two germline ends. Germline lookup yields CDR1 SQVTM and CDR2 ANQGSEA. Here the CDR3 DNA reads TGCAGCGCATCAAAAAGCTCCTACAATGAGCAGTTCTTC. Amino acids: CSASKSSYNEQFF.

A few counts support this clone. The chain has TRBV2 and TRBJ1-1, with D uncertain. The ends were cut back, 4 bases at V and 6 bases at J, with 6 bases in the middle. The CDR3 sequence is 11 residues long. CDR1 is SNHLY and CDR2 is FYNNEI in the germline V gene. The CDR3 bases are TGTGCCAGCAGTGGACGATCTGAAGCTTTCTTT. This codes for CASSGRSEAFF.